The rows below give T cell receptor beta chains drawn from one sample of a study of T cells in localized non-small cell lung cancer. The protocol was immunoSEQ multiplex PCR, while the TCRdb copy is restricted to in-frame clones and leaves out a portion. The table includes around 33,000 clones, 70% to 90% detected once. This specimen consisted of peripheral blood, obtained before any cancer treatment. All receptors derive from a woman aged 40-75 years with stage I lung adenocarcinoma. Each CDR3 is given with its conserved first and last residue. The D gene is left open where the match is weak. Clone size is not always given. Where it is, it says once, few, many or a class for expanded clones.

v_gene	abundance	j_gene	d_gene	CDR3aa	CDR3nt
TRBV6-5	NA	TRBJ1-2	TRBD1	CASRPTGPYGYTF	TGTGCCAGCAGACCGACAGGGCCCTATGGCTACACCTTC
TRBV12-2	medium-sized	TRBJ1-4	NA	CASRLATGYGEKLFF	TGTGCAAGTCGCTTAGCAACTGGATACGGTGAAAAACTGTTTTTT
TRBV11-2	NA	TRBJ2-1	NA	CASSLFRAAYNEQFF	TGTGCCAGCAGCTTATTTAGGGCAGCATACAATGAGCAGTTCTTC
TRBV28	few	TRBJ1-5	TRBD1	CASSPRDRVSQPQHF	TGTGCCAGCAGTCCCCGGGACAGGGTCAGCCAGCCCCAGCATTTT
TRBV7-8	NA	TRBJ2-5	NA	CASSRTDQETQYF	TGTGCCAGCAGCAGGACAGATCAAGAGACCCAGTACTTC
TRBV4-1	NA	TRBJ2-2	TRBD2	CASSPGLAGAGELFF	TGCGCCAGCAGCCCTGGACTAGCGGGCGCCGGGGAGCTGTTTTTT
TRBV9	NA	TRBJ2-7	NA	CASSVGGASYYEQYF	TGTGCCAGCAGCGTAGGAGGGGCTTCCTACTACGAGCAGTACTTC
TRBV28	few	TRBJ1-1	NA	CASSSPGWNTEAFF	TGTGCCAGCAGTTCCCCGGGGTGGAACACTGAAGCTTTCTTT
TRBV7-9	NA	TRBJ2-5	NA	CASSPFPSAGGGSETQYF	TGTGCCAGCAGCCCCTTCCCATCCGCCGGGGGCGGGTCGGAGACCCAGTACTTC
TRBV10-1	NA	TRBJ1-1	TRBD1	CASKQGAETEAFF	TGCGCCAGCAAACAGGGGGCCGAAACTGAAGCTTTCTTT
TRBV9	NA	TRBJ2-1	NA	CASSAPFPTSAYNEQFF	TGTGCCAGCAGCGCCCCATTTCCCACTTCAGCCTACAATGAGCAGTTCTTC